Below are 31 T cell receptor beta chains sequenced from a single sample in a study of T-cell memory formation after mild COVID-19 (dated by TCRdb to the early 2020s). Libraries were built with 5' RACE. Data came from an Illumina NovaSeq 6000. In-frame beta chains were kept once TCRdb had trimmed the public reads at Q25 with fastp and called clones with MiXCR. Every entry covers one CDR3 protein and lists the most common genes and DNA from its rows. This sample is represented by hundreds of thousands of distinct CDR3 sequences; around 20% of them were singletons. Of the sample, 9.5% to 15% is held by the ten largest clones. The sequenced sample consisted of PBMCs or a T cell subset sorted from them (not recorded which). The receptors originated from an adult woman who had mild COVID-19 (a few samples of this study predate the infection). The sample titles of this study are shuffled in the database, so cell type and time point are left out; the donor was told from shared clones.

This chain joins TRBV5-1 and TRBJ1-1; D is ambiguous. The CDR3 covers 14 residues. Germline V lookup: CDR1 SGHRS, CDR2 YFSETQ. Between the trimmed V and J ends, which lost 10 bases and 0 bases, there was a span of 16 bases. The CDR3 loop is CASLPVGMNTEAFF. The CDR3 DNA sequence: TGCGCCTCCCTCCCTGTGGGCATGAACACTGAAGCTTTCTTT.

This clonotype occurred a few times. J is TRBJ2-2 and V is TRBV12-3 or TRBV12-4; TRBD1 agrees at 7 bases. The V segment lost 3 bases and the J segment 3 bases; nucleotides outside the gene matches: 4. This CDR3 is built from 15 residues. This CDR3 is CASSFSQGDTGELFF. Here the CDR3 DNA reads TGTGCCAGCAGTTTTTCCCAGGGGGACACCGGGGAGCTGTTTTTT.

The V call is TRBV7-2, the J call TRBJ1-2; 7 positions match TRBD1. Trimming cost V 5 bases and J 4 bases; bases outside gene matches: 10. In germline, CDR1 is SGHTA, CDR2 FQGNSA. The CDR3 consists of 15 residues. The CDR3 DNA reads TGTGCCAGCAGCCCCCGAGCAGCAGGGGGCTATGGCTACACCTTC. Protein sequence: CASSPRAAGGYGYTF.

This clonotype was seen a few times. The chain combines TRBV12-3 or TRBV12-4 with TRBJ1-2; D uncertain. The CDR3 is made up of 12 amino acids. V was cut by 1 base and J by 8 bases, with 8 bases left in between. CDR3 nucleotides: TGTGCCAGCAGTTTAGTGCTGGGGGGCTACACCTTC. Encoded protein: CASSLVLGGYTF.

The J gene is TRBJ2-7, the V gene TRBV9; 10 bases line up with TRBD1. Germline CDR1 is SGDLS and CDR2 is YYNGEE. The CDR3 length is 14 residues. The trim removed 3 bases at V and 7 bases at J, leaving 7 bases unmatched. The CDR3 region has the DNA TGTGCCAGCAGCGCCGGGACAGGGGCGGGAGAGCAGTACTTC. Translated, it gives CASSAGTGAGEQYF.

This clonotype was seen a handful of times. V gene TRBV11-3 combines with J gene TRBJ1-2; 8 bases agree with TRBD1. From germline, CDR1 is SGHNT and CDR2 YENEEA. V dropped 4 bases and J dropped 6; count of bases not matched to a gene: 4. The CDR3 is made up of 13 amino acids. The CDR3 sequence: CASSYPTGDGYTF. The CDR3 DNA reads as TGTGCCAGCAGCTACCCGACAGGGGATGGCTACACCTTC.

The V gene is TRBV20-1, the J gene TRBJ2-7; 7 positions agree with TRBD1. The CDR3 extends over 14 amino acids. The germline CDR1 and CDR2 sequences are DFQATT and SNEGSKA (reference sequence). Losses at the gene ends were 0 bases for V and 3 bases for J; bases not matched to a gene: 5. The CDR3 sequence is CSARDHDRVYEQYF. CDR3 nucleotides: TGCAGTGCTAGAGATCATGACAGGGTCTACGAGCAGTACTTC.

This sequence joins TRBV6-2 or TRBV6-3 and TRBJ2-7, with 7 nucleotides matching TRBD2. CDR1 is MNHEY and CDR2 is SVGEGT in the germline V gene. V shed 6 bases, J shed 0 bases, and the junction held 8 bases outside the gene matches. This CDR3 region has 15 residues. The CDR3 region has the DNA TGTGCCAGCAGCGACGCGGGAGTCGGCTCCTACGAGCAGTACTTC. Protein product: CASSDAGVGSYEQYF.

A few counts support this clonotype. The chain is built from TRBV4-2 and TRBJ2-1, with 9 bases matching TRBD2. Germline CDR1 reads LGHNA; CDR2 reads YNFKEQ. V lost 4 bases, J lost 7 bases, and 14 bases stayed unmatched. The CDR3 runs to 17 residues. CDR3 DNA sequence: TGTGCCAGCAGCCCCTATCGGCGGGAGGGCCTTTTAAATGAGCAGTTCTTC. Translation: CASSPYRREGLLNEQFF.

This rearrangement joins TRBV12-3 or TRBV12-4 to TRBJ2-3, with D perhaps matching TRBD2 (6 bases). Trimming left V 5 bases short and J 4 bases short, with 10 bases between. The CDR3 length is 13 residues. The CDR3 coding sequence is TGTGCCAGCAGTCCGGGAGTCCCAGATACGCAGTATTTT. The encoded protein is CASSPGVPDTQYF.

The sample holds a few counts of this clonotype. The chain has TRBV4-2 and TRBJ2-5; D remains ambiguous. V was trimmed by 0 bases and J by 5 bases, leaving 10 bases between them. Germline assignment: CDR1 LGHNA and CDR2 YNFKEQ. This CDR3 has 14 amino acids. The CDR3 nucleotides read TGTGCCAGCAGCCAAGACGGAGCGTTTGAGACCCAGTACTTC. Amino acid sequence: CASSQDGAFETQYF.

This clonotype was seen ten or more times. This rearrangement joins TRBV27 to TRBJ1-5; tentatively, D is TRBD1 (6 bases). The CDR3 consists of 15 residues. V was shortened by 2 bases and J by 0 bases, with 8 bases between the two germline ends. Germline assignment: CDR1 MNHEY and CDR2 SMNVEV (reference sequence). CDR3 residues: CASSLTGNSNQPQHF. CDR3 DNA: TGTGCCAGCAGTTTAACAGGGAATAGCAATCAGCCCCAGCATTTT.

This clonotype was found a few times. The V and J genes are TRBV5-1 and TRBJ2-2, with TRBD2 matching 8 bases. The CDR3 runs to 15 residues. Per the germline V gene, CDR1 is SGHRS and CDR2 is YFSETQ. The ends lost 6 bases at V and 4 bases at J; junction bases unmatched: 8. CDR3 DNA: TGCGCCAGCAATCTTGGCGGGGGGCTCACCGGGGAGCTGTTTTTT. Translation: CASNLGGGLTGELFF.

This chain connects TRBV4-1 to TRBJ2-7; the D gene is possibly TRBD1 (5 bases). The CDR3 contains 18 residues. Germline-derived CDR1 and CDR2 are MGHRA and YSYEKL. Trimming removed 0 bases from V and 4 bases from J, with 22 bases in between. CDR3 amino acids: CASSQDLGKGLPFYEQYF. Written as DNA, the CDR3 is TGCGCCAGCAGCCAAGATCTGGGAAAGGGGCTCCCGTTTTACGAGCAGTACTTC.

The chain combines TRBV29-1 with TRBJ2-6; TRBD1 matches at 9 bases. The CDR3 is 17 amino acids. From germline, CDR1 is SQVTM and CDR2 ANQGSEA. V gave up 2 bases and J gave up 0 bases; unmatched junction bases: 5. The CDR3 region is CSVEPRDRVSGANVLTF. CDR3 nucleotides: TGCAGCGTTGAACCTAGGGACAGGGTCTCTGGGGCCAACGTCCTGACTTTC.

The sample holds a few counts of this clonotype. V gene TRBV7-2 combines with J gene TRBJ2-3, with TRBD2 matching 13 bases. Germline CDR1 reads SGHTA; CDR2 reads FQGNSA. The trim removed 2 bases at V and 2 bases at J, leaving 7 bases unmatched. This CDR3 has 18 residues. CDR3 in DNA: TGTGCCAGCAGCTTATGGGGACTAGCGGGGAAATACACAGATACGCAGTATTTT. This encodes CASSLWGLAGKYTDTQYF.

The chain couples TRBV7-8 to TRBJ1-6; D is perhaps TRBD1 (6 bases). The germline V gene encodes CDR1 SGHVS and CDR2 FQNEAQ. The CDR3 length is 17 residues. Trimming pared 8 bases from V and 10 bases from J, leaving 27 bases between. The CDR3 DNA sequence: TGTGCCAGCCGGCTTCGGGCTCTAAGGGGGGCAGACTCACCCCTCCACTTT. It specifies CASRLRALRGADSPLHF. The whole variable domain, filled in from reference TRBV7-8 and TRBJ1-6, reads GAGVSQSPRYKVAKRGQDVALRCDPISGHVSLFWYQQALGQGPEFLTYFQNEAQLDKSGLPSDRFFAERPEGSVSTLKIQRTQQEDSAVYLCASRLRALRGADSPLHFGNGTRLTVT.

The rearrangement uses TRBV7-3 and TRBJ2-7, with 8 bases lining up with TRBD2. Looked up from germline, CDR1 is SGHTA and CDR2 is FQGTGA. The ends lost 5 bases at V and 2 bases at J; junction bases unmatched: 5. This CDR3 comprises 14 residues. The DNA of the CDR3 is TGTGCCAGCAGCATTACTAGCGGAGCCTACGAGCAGTACTTC. This sequence encodes CASSITSGAYEQYF.

The chain recombines TRBV27 with TRBJ2-2; D is uncertain. This CDR3 spans 12 amino acids. Germline CDR1 is MNHEY and CDR2 is SMNVEV (reference sequence). V was cut by 2 bases and J by 7 bases, with 5 bases left in between. CDR3 nucleotide sequence: TGTGCCAGCAGTTTACCCGACGGGGAGCTGTTTTTT. It specifies CASSLPDGELFF.

V usage is TRBV14 and J usage is TRBJ2-1; possibly TRBD1 or TRBD2 for D (7 bases each). The V end lost 5 bases, the J end lost 9 bases, and 17 bases lay between the germline ends. Germline V CDR1 and CDR2: SGHDN, FVKESK. The CDR3 has 14 residues. Here the CDR3 reads CASSYRGGPVEQFF. The CDR3 DNA follows: TGTGCCAGCAGCTACAGGGGAGGGCCGGTTGAGCAGTTCTTC.

This clonotype has ten or more counts. The chain couples TRBV29-1 to TRBJ2-1; 12 bases fit TRBD2. The length of the CDR3 is 16 residues. The V gene end was trimmed by 5 bases and the J gene end by 5 bases; junction bases not matched to a gene: 10. Germline loops: CDR1 SQVTM, CDR2 ANQGSEA. CDR3 in DNA: TGCAGCGTTCAGGCGACTAGCGGGAGTTTAAACAATGAGCAGTTCTTC. Encoded protein: CSVQATSGSLNNEQFF.

The chain recombines TRBV12-3 or TRBV12-4 with TRBJ1-2; 8 nucleotides line up with TRBD1. The CDR3 length is 15 residues. V shed 2 bases, J shed 3 bases, and the junction held 5 bases outside the gene matches. The DNA of the CDR3 is TGTGCCAGCAGTTTATTAACAGGGGGTCACTATGGCTACACCTTC. Translated, it gives CASSLLTGGHYGYTF.

This clonotype was counted only a few times. The chain couples TRBV30 to TRBJ2-7; D unresolved. Germline CDR1 is GTSNPN and CDR2 is SVGIG (reference sequence). The CDR3 has 12 amino acids. Trimming left V 2 bases short and J 0 bases short, with 5 bases between. The CDR3 DNA sequence: TGTGCCTGGAGTATCACCTCCTACGAGCAGTACTTC. This sequence encodes CAWSITSYEQYF.

This clonotype was observed a few times. The chain joins TRBV5-6 to TRBJ1-3; tentative D call: TRBD1 (5 bases). Trimming cost V 4 bases and J 0 bases, with 14 bases left between them. CDR3 length: 16 residues. Germline lookup yields CDR1 SGHDT and CDR2 YYEEEE. The CDR3 DNA reads TGTGCCAGCAGCCCGCAGACAGTAGGCTCTGGAAACACCATATATTTT. It specifies CASSPQTVGSGNTIYF. Using reference TRBV5-6 and TRBJ1-3 for the parts outside the CDR3, the full variable domain is DAGVTQSPTHLIKTRGQQVTLRCSPKSGHDTVSWYQQALGQGPQFIFQYYEEEERQRGNFPDRFSGHQFPNYSSELNVNALLLGDSALYLCASSPQTVGSGNTIYFGEGSWLTVV.

This clonotype has just a few counts. This sequence joins TRBV7-2 and TRBJ2-1; D is perhaps TRBD2 (5 bases). Germline values: CDR1 SGHTA, CDR2 FQGNSA. Trimming pared 4 bases from V and 5 bases from J, leaving 12 bases between. The CDR3 length is 14 residues. CDR3 in amino acids: CASSSPGSNNEQFF. The CDR3, as DNA: TGTGCCAGCAGCTCACCGGGATCCAACAATGAGCAGTTCTTC.

CDR3 DNA sequence: TGTGCCAGCAGCTCTAGCGGGAGAACCCGGTCCTACAATGAGCAGTTCTTC. This codes for CASSSSGRTRSYNEQFF. The genes are TRBV6-2 or TRBV6-3 and TRBJ2-1; TRBD2 agrees at 10 bases. The CDR3 runs to 17 residues. V lost 6 bases and J lost 1; bases outside the gene matches: 9. Looked up from germline, CDR1 is MNHEY and CDR2 is SVGEGT.

V and J are TRBV19 and TRBJ2-1, with TRBD1 identical over 12 bases. The CDR3 sequence is 15 residues long. From germline, CDR1 is LNHDA and CDR2 SQIVND (reference sequence). V lost 6 bases to trimming and J lost 9 bases; unmatched junction nucleotides: 9. CDR3 loop: CASRIKGQGAGEQFF. The CDR3 nucleotides read TGTGCCAGTAGAATAAAGGGACAGGGGGCTGGTGAGCAGTTCTTC.

The chain couples TRBV2 to TRBJ1-5; D gene unclear. Trimming pared 1 base from V and 9 bases from J, leaving 13 bases between. The CDR3 is 14 residues long. Germline lookup yields CDR1 SNHLY and CDR2 FYNNEI. CDR3 in DNA: TGTGCCAGCAGTGAAGTAGGCGGAAAGGGGCCCCAGCATTTT. Translation gives CASSEVGGKGPQHF.

The rearrangement joins TRBV5-1 to TRBJ2-1; 10 bases match TRBD2. The germline V gene has CDR1 SGHRS and CDR2 YFSETQ. Losses at the gene ends were 1 base for V and 1 base for J; bases not matched to a gene: 5. The CDR3 covers 17 residues. The DNA of the CDR3 is TGCGCCAGCAGCTTGCCTAGCGGGAGTACGTCCTACAATGAGCAGTTCTTC. This sequence encodes CASSLPSGSTSYNEQFF.

The table lists this clonotype with a few counts. J is TRBJ2-4 and V is TRBV20-1; D might be TRBD1 (7 bases). V lost 4 bases and J lost 3, with 16 bases in between. The CDR3 is 15 amino acids. Germline V gene data show CDR1 as DFQATT and CDR2 as SNEGSKA (reference sequence). This CDR3 reads CSATQGGSDKNIQYF. In DNA, the CDR3 is TGCAGTGCTACTCAGGGGGGTAGTGACAAAAACATTCAGTACTTC.

This clonotype was counted many times. V gene TRBV7-3 combines with J gene TRBJ2-3; a possible D gene is TRBD2 (5 bases). CDR1 SGHTA and CDR2 FQGTGA come from the germline V gene. This CDR3 is built from 15 residues. With 7 bases removed from V and 2 bases from J, the gap between germline ends came to 16 bases. The CDR3 DNA follows: TGTGCCAGCACCCGTTCGGGGAGCCCCACAGATACGCAGTATTTT. It yields the protein CASTRSGSPTDTQYF.